This paragraph reports one T cell receptor beta chain. This clonotype was counted only a few times. No antigen is known for it. Nothing much larger sits one base from this clone, and base qualities are not available. In the germline V gene, CDR1 corresponds to MGHDK and CDR2 to SYGVNS. The CDR3, from cysteine to phenylalanine, totals 17 residues. The read is trimmed to its CDR3 DNA, 51 bases read in frame from base 1. The junction shows trimming of 0 bases on V and 0 bases on J, plus 14 bases between the germline ends. The protocol used for the library was PCR. DNA from cultured CD4+ T cells was subjected to TCR sequencing with the Oncomine TCR Beta short-read assay at the Johns Hopkins FTIC core. The QIAamp micro DNA kit was used to extract genomic DNA from the cultured CD4+ T cells. Oncomine TCR Beta libraries from cultured CD4+ T cells were pooled using unique dual indexes and sequenced on an Illumina iSeq 100. As for the original processing: Non-productive sequences were removed, and CDR3s not starting with C, not ending with F or W, or shorter than 7 amino acids were discarded. Antigen-specific clonotypes were identified with the MANAFEST web application by comparing peptide-stimulated wells with reference and other culture wells. Positive clones required FDR below 0.05, an odds ratio above 5, and productive frequency above 0.1% in at least two of three replicate wells. Clonotypes that were significantly expanded in both SARS-CoV-2 spike wells and at least one common cold coronavirus spike condition were defined as cross-reactive. Levenshtein distances (stringdist) and unrooted phylogenetic trees (ape) in R version 3.6.1 were used to assess CDR3 homology. Using fastp at Q25 and MiXCR, TCRdb reprocessed the public reads and kept productive beta chains. Here each entry gathers all rows of one CDR3 protein and keeps the most common genes and DNA. The V and J calls were determined by TCRdb, not by the authors. This sample lists 9,500 to 13,000 distinct CDR3 sequences; 41% were detected once. The top ten hold around a tenth of the sample.

The treatment or condition label corresponds to: roughly 10-day PBMC culture with coronavirus spike peptide pools or control peptides (ViraFEST assay). The ViraFEST assay was used in the study, in which antigen-specific T cells were expanded with peptide pools and expanded clonotypes were subsequently identified by TCR sequencing. The convalescent patients' positive SARS-CoV-2 PCR tests fell between March and December 2020, which was before the Alpha, Beta and Delta variants emerged in the United States. Each well held 2 million to 2.5 million PBMCs cultured with approximately 10 ug/ml peptide pools in IMDM containing approximately 5% human AB serum and around 10 IU/ml IL-2. On days 3 and 7, half of the culture medium was replaced with fresh IL-2-containing medium. After approximately eleven days of culture, CD4+ T cells were isolated by negative selection with the EasySep CD4+ T cell isolation kit. PBMCs were separated from whole blood using Ficoll-Paque Plus gradient centrifugation and then either used fresh or cryopreserved at -140C. Culture conditions were generally each tested in triplicate wells.

This record comes from a study of vaccination and CD4 T cells after COVID-19 (dated by TCRdb to the early 2020s). With regard to the full study: Every convalescent patient had a positive nasal swab PCR test for SARS-CoV-2, with mild disease in about nine patients and severe disease in one. Control cultures received a CEFX viral epitope pool as the positive control, an HIV-1 Nef peptide pool as the negative control, or no peptide. Post-COVID blood samples from convalescent patients were collected a median of approximately 93 days after diagnosis, with a range of roughly 30 to 170 days. The time from the second vaccine dose to post-vaccine blood sampling had a median of approximately 72 days and ranged from about 12 to 241 days. In the convalescent cohort there were six males and four females, among whom were two Hispanic individuals, seven Caucasians, two Asians and one multiracial person. The cultures were stimulated with overlapping spike peptide pools from SARS-CoV-2 and from the common cold coronaviruses HCoV-NL63, HCoV-OC43 and HCoV-229E. In under 13 COVID-19 convalescent patients and a handful of infection-naive healthy vaccine recipients, researchers compared the spike-specific CD4+ TCR repertoire from before mRNA vaccination with the repertoire from after. Each participant got two doses of either the Pfizer-BioNTech BNT162b2 vaccine (n=8) or the Moderna mRNA-1273 vaccine (n=2).

Broader findings and caveats from the paper: Of the vaccine-specific clones in convalescent patients, 304 of 307, or nearly all, reacted only to SARS-CoV-2 spike and did not cross-react with common cold coronaviruses. Relatively few convalescent patients were included in the study, and early timepoints after natural infection were not analyzed. Among the post-vaccine SARS-CoV-2-reactive clones in convalescent patients, a median 86.3% showed up only after vaccination, which suggests vaccine-specific priming. The median count of SARS-CoV-2-reactive clonotypes went up from around 20 after infection to about 40 after vaccination, although the change was not significant.

This sequence was found in a human donor who had recovered from COVID-19. The sequence links TRBV25-1 to TRBJ1-1; too little of a D gene remains to name it. Sequencing used CD4+ T cells from blood, cultured in vitro, obtained after SARS-CoV-2 vaccination. The CDR3 protein sequence reads: CASSEYLLADMNTEAFF. At the DNA level, the sequence is TGTGCCAGCAGTGAATATCTTCTTGCCGACATGAACACTGAAGCTTTCTTT.